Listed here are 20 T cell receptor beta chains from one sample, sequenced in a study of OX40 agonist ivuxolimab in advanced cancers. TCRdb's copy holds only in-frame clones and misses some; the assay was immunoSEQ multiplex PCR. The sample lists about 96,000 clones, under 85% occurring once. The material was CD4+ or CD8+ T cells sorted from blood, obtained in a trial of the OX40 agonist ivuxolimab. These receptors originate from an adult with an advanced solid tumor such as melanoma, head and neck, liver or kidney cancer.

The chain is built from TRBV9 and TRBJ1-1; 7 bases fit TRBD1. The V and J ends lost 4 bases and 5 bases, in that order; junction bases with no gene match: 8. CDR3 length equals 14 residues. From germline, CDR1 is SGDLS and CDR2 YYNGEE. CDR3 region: CASSPNQGGTEAFF. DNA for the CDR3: TGTGCCAGCAGCCCAAACCAGGGGGGGACTGAAGCTTTCTTT.

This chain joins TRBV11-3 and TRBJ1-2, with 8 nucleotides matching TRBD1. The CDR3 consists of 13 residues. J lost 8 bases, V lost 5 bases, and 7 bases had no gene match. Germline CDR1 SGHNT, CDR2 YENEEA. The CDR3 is CASSQPGGRGYTF. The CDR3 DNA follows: TGTGCCAGCAGCCAACCAGGGGGCCGAGGCTACACCTTC.

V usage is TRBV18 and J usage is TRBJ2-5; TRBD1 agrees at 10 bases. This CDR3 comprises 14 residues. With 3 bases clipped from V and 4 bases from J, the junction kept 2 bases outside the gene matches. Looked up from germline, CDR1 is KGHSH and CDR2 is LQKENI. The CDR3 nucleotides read TGTGCCAGCTCACCGGGACAGGGGAGAGAGACCCAGTACTTC. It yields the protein CASSPGQGRETQYF.

In nucleotides, the CDR3 is TGTGCCAGCAGCTCATCGGGACGGCGTAGCACAGATACGCAGTATTTT. It is translated as CASSSSGRRSTDTQYF. The chain links TRBV5-4 to TRBJ2-3; D could derive from TRBD1 or TRBD2 (5 bases each). Trimming cost V 3 bases and J 0 bases, with 14 bases left between them. The CDR3 contains 16 residues. Per the germline V gene, CDR1 is SGHNT and CDR2 is YYREEE (reference sequence).

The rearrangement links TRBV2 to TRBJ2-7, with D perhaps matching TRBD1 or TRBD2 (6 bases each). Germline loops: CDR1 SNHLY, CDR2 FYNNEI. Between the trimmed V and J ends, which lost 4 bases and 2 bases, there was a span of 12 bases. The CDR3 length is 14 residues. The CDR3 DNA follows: TGTGCCAGCAGTGCCGGGGGCCCAGCCTACGAGCAGTACTTC. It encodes CASSAGGPAYEQYF.

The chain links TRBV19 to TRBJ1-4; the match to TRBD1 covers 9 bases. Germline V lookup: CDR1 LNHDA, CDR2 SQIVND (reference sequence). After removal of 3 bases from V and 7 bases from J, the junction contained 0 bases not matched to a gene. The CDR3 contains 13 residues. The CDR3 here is CASSMGQGEKLFF. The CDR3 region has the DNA TGTGCCAGTAGTATGGGACAGGGTGAAAAACTGTTTTTT. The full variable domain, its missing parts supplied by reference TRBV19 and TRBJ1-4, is DGGITQSPKYLFRKEGQNVTLSCEQNLNHDAMYWYRQDPGQGLRLIYYSQIVNDFQKGDIAEGYSVSREKKESFPLTVTSAQKNPTAFYLCASSMGQGEKLFFGSGTQLSVL.

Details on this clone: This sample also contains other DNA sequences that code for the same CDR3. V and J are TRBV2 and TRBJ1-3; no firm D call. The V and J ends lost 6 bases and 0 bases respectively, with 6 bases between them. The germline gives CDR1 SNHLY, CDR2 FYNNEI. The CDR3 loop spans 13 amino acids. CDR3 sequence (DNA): TGTGCCAGCAGCGGCCTCTCTGGAAACACCATATATTTT. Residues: CASSGLSGNTIYF.

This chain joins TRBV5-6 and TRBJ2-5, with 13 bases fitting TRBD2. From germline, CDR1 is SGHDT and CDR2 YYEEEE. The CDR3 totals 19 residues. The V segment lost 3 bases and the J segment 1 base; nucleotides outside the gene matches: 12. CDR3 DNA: TGTGCCAGCAGCTCTCTGACTAGCGGGGGGCCCATAATCCAAGAGACCCAGTACTTC. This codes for CASSSLTSGGPIIQETQYF.

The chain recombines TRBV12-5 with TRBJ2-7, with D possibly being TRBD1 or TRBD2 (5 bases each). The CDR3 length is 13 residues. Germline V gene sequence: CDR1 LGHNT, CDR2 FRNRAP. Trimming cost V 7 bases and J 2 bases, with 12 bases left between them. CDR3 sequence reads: CASVAGTTYEQYF. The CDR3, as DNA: TGTGCTAGTGTCGCCGGGACCACCTACGAGCAGTACTTC.

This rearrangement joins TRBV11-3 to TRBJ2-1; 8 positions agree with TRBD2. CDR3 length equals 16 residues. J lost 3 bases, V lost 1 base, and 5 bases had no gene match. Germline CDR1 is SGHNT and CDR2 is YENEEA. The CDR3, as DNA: TGTGCCAGCAGCTTAGTCGGCGGGGGGAACTACAATGAGCAGTTCTTC. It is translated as CASSLVGGGNYNEQFF.

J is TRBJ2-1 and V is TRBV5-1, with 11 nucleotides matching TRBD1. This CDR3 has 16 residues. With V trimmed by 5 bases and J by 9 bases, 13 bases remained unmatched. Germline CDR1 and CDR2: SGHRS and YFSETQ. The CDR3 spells CASRGLSGDRGTEQFF. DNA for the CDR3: TGCGCCAGCAGGGGACTTAGCGGGGACAGGGGGACTGAGCAGTTCTTC.

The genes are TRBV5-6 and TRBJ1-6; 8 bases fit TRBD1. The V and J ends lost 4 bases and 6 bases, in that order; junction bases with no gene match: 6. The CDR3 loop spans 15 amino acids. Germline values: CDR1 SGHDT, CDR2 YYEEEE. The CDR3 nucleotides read TGTGCCAGCAGCCAAAGGACAGGGCGTAATTCACCCCTCCACTTT. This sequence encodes CASSQRTGRNSPLHF.

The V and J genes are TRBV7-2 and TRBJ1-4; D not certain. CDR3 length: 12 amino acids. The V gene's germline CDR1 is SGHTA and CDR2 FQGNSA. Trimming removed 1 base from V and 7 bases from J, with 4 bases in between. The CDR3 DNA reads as TGTGCCAGCAGCTTAGGGAGTGAAAAACTGTTTTTT. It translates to CASSLGSEKLFF.

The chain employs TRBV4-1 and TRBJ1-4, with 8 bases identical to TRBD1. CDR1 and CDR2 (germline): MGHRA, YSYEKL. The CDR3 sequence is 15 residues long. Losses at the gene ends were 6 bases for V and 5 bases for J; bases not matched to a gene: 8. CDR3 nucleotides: TGCGCCAGCAGAGGGCTCAGGGGGCCCAATGAAAAACTGTTTTTT. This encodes CASRGLRGPNEKLFF.

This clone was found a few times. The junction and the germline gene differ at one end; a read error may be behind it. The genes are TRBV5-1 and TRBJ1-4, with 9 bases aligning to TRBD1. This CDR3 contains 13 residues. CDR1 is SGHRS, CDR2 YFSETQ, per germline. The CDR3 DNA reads TGCGCCAGCAGATTGGACAGGGGTGAAAAACTGTTTTTT. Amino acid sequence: CASRLDRGEKLFF.

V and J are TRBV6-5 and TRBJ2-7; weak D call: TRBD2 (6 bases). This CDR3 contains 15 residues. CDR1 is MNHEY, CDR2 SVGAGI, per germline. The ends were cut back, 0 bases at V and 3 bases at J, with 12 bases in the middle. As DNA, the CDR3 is TGTGCCAGCAGTTACTCGGAGGGGCCGTACTACGAGCAGTACTTC. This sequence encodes CASSYSEGPYYEQYF.

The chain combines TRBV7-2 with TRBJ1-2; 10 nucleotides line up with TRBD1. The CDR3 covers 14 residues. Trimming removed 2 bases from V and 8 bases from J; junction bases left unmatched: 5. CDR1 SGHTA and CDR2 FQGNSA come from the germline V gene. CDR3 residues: CASSLRQGAEGYTF. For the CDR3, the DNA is TGTGCCAGCAGCTTACGACAGGGGGCAGAAGGCTACACCTTC.

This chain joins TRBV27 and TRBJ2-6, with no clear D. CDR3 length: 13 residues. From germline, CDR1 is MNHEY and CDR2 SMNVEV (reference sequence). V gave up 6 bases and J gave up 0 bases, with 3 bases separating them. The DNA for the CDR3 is TGTGCCAGCAGCCGCTCTGGGGCCAACGTCCTGACTTTC. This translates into CASSRSGANVLTF.

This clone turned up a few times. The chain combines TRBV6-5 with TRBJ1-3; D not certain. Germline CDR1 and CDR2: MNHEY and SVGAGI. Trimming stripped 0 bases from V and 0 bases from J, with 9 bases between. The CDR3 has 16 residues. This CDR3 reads CASSYSRASSGNTIYF. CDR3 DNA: TGTGCCAGCAGTTACTCGAGAGCGTCCTCTGGAAACACCATATATTTT.

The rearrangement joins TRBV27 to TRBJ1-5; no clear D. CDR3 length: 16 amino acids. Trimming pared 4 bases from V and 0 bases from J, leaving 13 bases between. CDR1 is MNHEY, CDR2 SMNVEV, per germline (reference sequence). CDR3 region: CASSSAISHSNQPQHF. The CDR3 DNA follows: TGTGCCAGCAGTTCCGCCATATCCCATAGCAATCAGCCCCAGCATTTT.